A selection of T cell receptor beta chains follows, all from one sample in a study of T cell responses to AZD1222 COVID-19 vaccine. The method was immunoSEQ multiplex PCR; TCRdb's version includes in-frame clones alone and lacks a portion of them. The sample gives more than 150,000 clones, almost 95% of which show up once; roughly a tenth is in the top ten. The sample in question was peripheral blood, obtained on day 0 of AZD1222 vaccination. These receptors all come from an adult in good health. Both conserved end residues are part of each CDR3. Each record gives: clone size, D gene, J gene, V gene, CDR3 protein. The D gene is left open where the match is weak. Clone size is shown for a subset of rows, as once, few, many or a class of expanded clone.

- - TRBJ1-1 TRBV7-8 CASSLVTGTEAFF
- - TRBJ2-6 TRBV18 CASSPISEGLRGANVLTF
- - TRBJ1-4 TRBV28 CASSLRGAGEKLFF
- - TRBJ1-1 TRBV7-2 CASSSSGQLNTEAFF
- TRBD2 TRBJ2-2 TRBV5-4 CASGLAGGRTGELFF
- - TRBJ1-1 TRBV7-9 CASSAKTVNTEAFF
- - TRBJ2-5 TRBV9 CASSAETEVETQYF
- TRBD1 TRBJ1-1 TRBV27 CASSTGTATRNTEAFF
- TRBD2 TRBJ2-1 TRBV7-9 CASSLSGLAGYNEQFF
- - TRBJ1-2 TRBV14 CASSRVPWGYTF
- - TRBJ1-1 TRBV5-1 CASSLGDRATEAFF
- TRBD1 TRBJ1-6 TRBV11-2 CASSLERDRGVRSYNSPLHF
- TRBD2 TRBJ2-1 TRBV29-1 CSVAGLQSGYEQFF
- - TRBJ2-3 TRBV4-2 CASSPRGAGDDTQYF
few - TRBJ1-2 TRBV4-1 CASSQGDIYGYTF
- - TRBJ2-3 TRBV24-1 CATAQGTGTDTQYF
- - TRBJ2-7 TRBV10-2 CATQWRVLDEQYF
- - TRBJ2-7 TRBV18 CASSPPRVGTASYEQYF
- - TRBJ2-4 TRBV6-5 CASSKQTKNIQYF
- TRBD2 TRBJ2-1 TRBV6-4 CASSDSNSGDYNEQFF
- - TRBJ1-1 TRBV10-3 CAISERGGGNTEAFF
- - TRBJ1-1 TRBV5-1 CASSLWPNTEAFF
- - TRBJ1-2 TRBV27 CASSSTAAGTANYGYTF
- - TRBJ1-1 TRBV5-1 CASREGESTEAFF
- TRBD2 TRBJ2-1 TRBV2 CASSPGLAGVDEQFF
few - TRBJ2-1 TRBV5-8 CASSSPPYNEQFF
- TRBD1 TRBJ1-2 TRBV9 CASSSGQGRPISNYGYTF
once - TRBJ1-1 TRBV4-3 CASSQDPMGDTEAFF
many TRBD1 TRBJ1-5 TRBV6-5 CASHTGGIDQPQHF
few - TRBJ2-1 TRBV29-1 CSVEEGQSSYNEQFF
- - TRBJ1-2 TRBV6-2/TRBV6-3 CASSVEYRHNYGYTF